This T cell receptor (beta chain) was found in a study of shared clonotypes between healthy human individuals. Positive CCR7 selection of CD45RO-negative cells yielded the naive CD8 cells, and terminally differentiated effector memory CD45RA+ cells were excluded. Evenly divided among several immunoSEQ plates was the genomic DNA of each subset. Profiled with immunoSEQ multiplex PCR; TCRdb holds only in-frame clones, not every one. This table holds about 2.1 million clones, about 93% found once. This CDR3 is built from 16 residues. CDR1 and CDR2 (germline): LGHNA, YSLEER. The germline V and J ends were trimmed by 1 base and 2 bases, with 9 bases remaining between them.

The V call is TRBV4-3, the J call TRBJ2-6; D possibly corresponds to TRBD2 (6 bases). This TCR was recovered from a man between 18 and 29 years old in good health. Some clones in this sample may be carry-over from other donors' samples. Sequencing used naive CD8+ T cells from PBMCs. CDR3 nucleotides: TGCGCCAGCAGCCAAGTACGCGGGGCTGGGGCCAACGTCCTGACTTTC. It translates to CASSQVRGAGANVLTF.